These 26 T cell receptor beta chains were sequenced from one sample in a study of blood T cells in healthy people across ages. Next came a second PCR, run for roughly 7 to 12 cycles, which used a sample-barcoded 5' primer along with a J-beta primer mix. TCRdb recomputed calls from the 5' RACE reads with MiXCR, one row per CDR3 protein. The sample has around 1.5 million distinct CDR3 sequences; around 59% are singletons. The sequenced material came from blood. The receptors stem from a man younger than 30 in good health.

The chain is built from TRBV10-1 and TRBJ2-7; TRBD1 agrees at 7 bases. The CDR3 covers 15 residues. Germline assignment: CDR1 WNHNN and CDR2 SYGVQD (reference sequence). With V trimmed by 2 bases and J by 3 bases, 7 bases remained unmatched. DNA for the CDR3: TGCGCCAGCAGTGAGGGGGTAGGGGGCGGCTACGAGCAGTACTTC. Protein sequence: CASSEGVGGGYEQYF.

The chain is built from TRBV4-1 and TRBJ1-6; TRBD1 matches 7 bases. Unmatched junction bases numbered 10, after V lost 3 bases and J lost 8 bases. CDR3 length: 16 residues. Germline V gives CDR1 MGHRA, CDR2 YSYEKL. In DNA form, the CDR3 reads TGCGCCAGCAGCCATTTAAGACAGGGAGGGGATTCACCCCTCCACTTT. Its protein product is CASSHLRQGGDSPLHF.

This rearrangement joins TRBV11-2 to TRBJ1-2, with 8 bases lining up with TRBD1. This CDR3 comprises 14 residues. Germline V gives CDR1 SGHAT, CDR2 FQNNGV. J lost 9 bases, V lost 5 bases, and 11 bases had no gene match. Written as DNA, the CDR3 is TGTGCCAGCAGCCCCTTGGACAGGGTGATGAGCTACACCTTC. Amino acid sequence: CASSPLDRVMSYTF.

The chain carries TRBV4-3 and TRBJ2-3; TRBD1 is a possible D gene (5 bases). Trimming removed 0 bases from V and 2 bases from J, with 15 bases in between. This CDR3 is 17 amino acids long. Germline loops: CDR1 LGHNA, CDR2 YSLEER. CDR3 DNA: TGCGCCAGCAGCCAAGATCGGTTGGACGGACACACAGATACGCAGTATTTT. It yields the protein CASSQDRLDGHTDTQYF.

This clonotype has ten or more counts. The rearrangement joins TRBV12-3 or TRBV12-4 to TRBJ1-1; 8 positions agree with TRBD1. CDR3 length: 13 residues. The V gene end was trimmed by 8 bases and the J gene end by 5 bases; junction bases not matched to a gene: 7. The chain's CDR3 is CASGQGAWTEAFF. CDR3 sequence (DNA): TGTGCCAGCGGTCAGGGGGCATGGACTGAAGCTTTCTTT.

The genes are TRBV6-4 and TRBJ2-5, with D tentatively TRBD1 (6 bases). Germline V gene lookup returns CDR1 MRHNA and CDR2 SNTAGT. V dropped 5 bases and J dropped 4 bases, with 11 bases sitting between them. CDR3 size: 13 residues. The CDR3 nucleotides read TGTGCCAGCAGTAAGGGACATTCAGAGACCCAGTACTTC. It translates to CASSKGHSETQYF.

Of note for this clonotype: Relative to the germline gene, one junction end is altered; a read error may explain this. This chain uses TRBV7-9 with TRBJ1-2; 8 bases fit TRBD1. Germline V gene sequence: CDR1 SEHNR, CDR2 FQNEAQ (reference sequence). The CDR3 sequence is 13 residues long. DNA for the CDR3: TGTACCAGCAGACTAGGACAGGGCAATGGCTACACCTTC. This codes for CTSRLGQGNGYTF.

The gene calls are TRBV5-1 and TRBJ2-3; 8 positions agree with TRBD2. The CDR3 is 15 residues long. The V gene end was trimmed by 3 bases and the J gene end by 0 bases; junction bases not matched to a gene: 3. CDR1 is SGHRS, CDR2 YFSETQ, per germline. CDR3 sequence: CASSSRTSSTDTQYF. The CDR3 DNA reads as TGCGCCAGCAGCTCCCGGACTAGCAGCACAGATACGCAGTATTTT. Based on the CDR3 plus reference TRBV5-1 and TRBJ2-3, the full variable domain is KAGVTQTPRYLIKTRGQQVTLSCSPISGHRSVSWYQQTPGQGLQFLFEYFSETQRNKGNFPGRFSGRQFSNSRSEMNVSTLELGDSALYLCASSSRTSSTDTQYFGPGTRLTVL.

This chain links TRBV29-1 with TRBJ1-1; D call uncertain. From germline, CDR1 is SQVTM and CDR2 ANQGSEA. V was shortened by 4 bases and J by 1 base, with 10 bases between the two germline ends. This CDR3 has 13 residues. The CDR3 sequence is CSVVKATNTEAFF. DNA for the CDR3: TGCAGCGTTGTAAAGGCGACGAACACTGAAGCTTTCTTT.

The chain carries TRBV3-1 and TRBJ1-4; maybe TRBD1 (5 bases). Trimming removed 8 bases at V and 0 bases at J, with 10 bases between. The CDR3 is 14 residues long. Germline CDR1 LGHDT, CDR2 YNNKEL (reference sequence). The CDR3 reads CASRGGATNEKLFF. CDR3 nucleotides: TGTGCCAGCCGCGGAGGGGCAACTAATGAAAAACTGTTTTTT. Together with reference TRBV3-1 and TRBJ1-4, the CDR3 gives the full variable domain: DTAVSQTPKYLVTQMGNDKSIKCEQNLGHDTMYWYKQDSKKFLKIMFSYNNKELIINETVPNRFSPKSPDKAHLNLHINSLELGDSAVYFCASRGGATNEKLFFGSGTQLSVL.

This clonotype was observed a few times. V usage is TRBV6-2 or TRBV6-3 and J usage is TRBJ1-1, with D unclear. The germline gives CDR1 MNHEY, CDR2 SVGEGT. The CDR3 runs 14 residues. Between the trimmed V and J ends, which lost 2 bases and 4 bases, there was a span of 11 bases. The DNA for the CDR3 is TGTGCCAGCAGTTACGGCACGGAGGGCACTGAAGCTTTCTTT. Encoded protein: CASSYGTEGTEAFF.

The chain uses TRBV12-3 or TRBV12-4 and TRBJ1-6; D is unclear. This CDR3 is built from 15 residues. The V gene lost 1 base and the J gene lost 8 bases, with 12 bases spanning the gap. Here the CDR3 reads CASSLGRSAYSPLHF. DNA for the CDR3: TGTGCCAGCAGTTTAGGGCGCAGCGCTTATTCACCCCTCCACTTT.

This clonotype occurred once. The chain recombines TRBV20-1 with TRBJ2-7; 7 bases agree with TRBD1. There are 16 residues in the CDR3. The J segment lost 1 base and the V segment lost 0 bases, leaving 9 bases of the junction unmatched. The germline V gene has CDR1 DFQATT and CDR2 SNEGSKA (reference sequence). The CDR3 coding sequence is TGCAGTGCTAGAGATTACAGGGGCGGTAAATCCTACGAGCAGTACTTC. Residues: CSARDYRGGKSYEQYF.

The chain couples TRBV11-2 to TRBJ2-7; a weak D match, TRBD1 (6 bases). The CDR3 extends over 15 amino acids. With 2 bases removed from V and 4 bases from J, the gap between germline ends came to 15 bases. CDR1 and CDR2 (germline): SGHAT, FQNNGV. CDR3 sequence reads: CASSLNPGQEYEQYF. Here the CDR3 DNA reads TGTGCCAGCAGCTTAAACCCGGGACAAGAGTACGAGCAGTACTTC.

This chain uses TRBV29-1 with TRBJ1-3; 7 positions match TRBD1. This CDR3 spans 13 amino acids. Germline-derived CDR1 and CDR2 are SQVTM and ANQGSEA. The V segment lost 3 bases and the J segment 1 base; nucleotides outside the gene matches: 0. CDR3 DNA: TGCAGCGTTGAGACAGGGTCTGGAAACACCATATATTTT. This codes for CSVETGSGNTIYF.

This clonotype came up a few times. The chain joins TRBV6-2 or TRBV6-3 to TRBJ2-1; tentative D call: TRBD1 (6 bases). Per the germline V gene, CDR1 is MNHEY and CDR2 is SVGEGT. The V gene lost 8 bases and the J gene lost 4 bases, with 18 bases spanning the gap. The CDR3 loop spans 15 amino acids. CDR3 amino acids: CASRQQTGIYNEQFF. The CDR3 DNA is TGTGCCAGCCGCCAGCAGACAGGCATTTACAATGAGCAGTTCTTC.

Concerning this clonotype itself: This sequence may be a read error, since a much larger clone differs from it by one base. The chain is built from TRBV7-6 and TRBJ2-5; D not certain. The CDR3 is 17 residues long. Looked up from germline, CDR1 is SGHVS and CDR2 is FNYEAQ. CDR3 DNA: TGTGCCAGCAGCTTAGGGGTCGCACCATCCGGGCAAGAGGCCCAGTACTTC. Encoded protein: CASSLGVAPSGQEAQYF.

This clonotype was counted once. The chain combines TRBV27 with TRBJ1-1; D unclear. This CDR3 comprises 15 residues. Trimming took off 5 bases at V and 1 base at J, with 14 bases between the two ends. Germline loops: CDR1 MNHEY, CDR2 SMNVEV (reference sequence). The DNA of the CDR3 is TGTGCCAGCAGTCGTAAGACGGACGCGAACACTGAAGCTTTCTTT. Translating gives CASSRKTDANTEAFF.

As DNA, the CDR3 is TGCGCCAGCAGCTTGGAGGACGGAACCTACGAGCAGTACTTC. Residues: CASSLEDGTYEQYF. The gene calls are TRBV5-1 and TRBJ2-7; D gene uncertain. Trimming cost V 0 bases and J 2 bases, with 9 bases left between them. CDR1 and CDR2 from the germline V gene are SGHRS and YFSETQ. This CDR3 spans 14 amino acids. Full variable domain (missing parts from reference TRBV5-1 and TRBJ2-7): KAGVTQTPRYLIKTRGQQVTLSCSPISGHRSVSWYQQTPGQGLQFLFEYFSETQRNKGNFPGRFSGRQFSNSRSEMNVSTLELGDSALYLCASSLEDGTYEQYFGPGTRLTVT.

The chain employs TRBV13 and TRBJ2-1, with 10 bases lining up with TRBD1. The CDR3 is 17 amino acids. J lost 4 bases, V lost 5 bases, and 11 bases had no gene match. Germline CDR1 and CDR2: PRHDT and FYEKMQ (reference sequence). CDR3 region: CASSPPTGGRFYNEQFF. CDR3 in DNA: TGTGCCAGCAGCCCTCCGACAGGGGGCCGGTTTTACAATGAGCAGTTCTTC.

This clonotype has a handful of counts. This sequence joins TRBV7-6 and TRBJ2-7; D gene unclear. The CDR3 runs 14 residues. The V end lost 1 base, the J end lost 2 bases, and 9 bases lay between the germline ends. Germline assignment: CDR1 SGHVS and CDR2 FNYEAQ. CDR3 sequence: CASSLGEIAYEQYF. CDR3 nucleotides: TGTGCCAGCAGCTTAGGAGAGATAGCCTACGAGCAGTACTTC.

V is TRBV20-1 and J is TRBJ2-5; 12 bases are a match to TRBD2. Germline loops: CDR1 DFQATT, CDR2 SNEGSKA (reference sequence). The CDR3 length is 16 residues. V lost 6 bases to trimming and J lost 2 bases; unmatched junction nucleotides: 10. In DNA, the CDR3 is TGCAGTGCGGTCGGACGGACTAGCGGGACGCAAGAGACCCAGTACTTC. It specifies CSAVGRTSGTQETQYF.

The rearrangement joins TRBV4-1 to TRBJ2-1, with TRBD2 as a possible D gene (6 bases). CDR1 MGHRA and CDR2 YSYEKL come from the germline V gene. V was cut by 0 bases and J by 3 bases, with 12 bases left in between. The CDR3 is made up of 16 amino acids. CDR3: CASSQEAAGNYNEQFF. In nucleotides, the CDR3 is TGCGCCAGCAGCCAAGAGGCGGCGGGGAACTACAATGAGCAGTTCTTC.

Worth noting for this clonotype: A read error may account for a junction end that differs from germline. This sequence joins TRBV27 and TRBJ1-2; TRBD1 is a possible D gene (6 bases). The germline CDR1 and CDR2 sequences are MNHEY and SMNVEV (reference sequence). The CDR3 covers 13 residues. In nucleotides, the CDR3 is TGTGCCAGCAGTTTGGGGGCCGGCTATGGCTGCACCTTC. The encoded protein is CASSLGAGYGCTF.

This sequence joins TRBV12-3 or TRBV12-4 and TRBJ1-5; 9 nucleotides line up with TRBD1. The CDR3 is 15 amino acids. J gave up 6 bases and V 4 bases, and 7 bases lay outside the gene matches. CDR3 coding DNA: TGTGCCAGCAGTTCGGTACAGGGGGCTCGTCAGCCCCAGCATTTT. Its translation is CASSSVQGARQPQHF.

This clonotype showed up just a few times. The chain links TRBV29-1 to TRBJ2-3; TRBD2 matches 8 bases. Per germline, CDR1 SQVTM and CDR2 ANQGSEA. The CDR3 is 15 amino acids. With 4 bases clipped from V and 1 base from J, the junction kept 7 bases outside the gene matches. CDR3 loop: CSVAQSGSGTDTQYF. For the CDR3, the DNA is TGCAGCGTTGCTCAAAGCGGGAGCGGCACAGATACGCAGTATTTT.